The 23 T cell receptor beta chains in this list originate from one sample, sequenced in a study of shared clonotypes between healthy human individuals. Naivety among CD8 cells was defined by CD45RO negativity and positive CCR7 selection, thereby excluding terminally differentiated effector memory CD45RA+ cells. TCRdb's table, derived via immunoSEQ multiplex PCR, lists solely in-frame clones and lacks some. The sample holds 550,000 to 750,000 clones, roughly 94% seen once. The source material was naive CD8+ T cells sorted from blood. The receptors shown here come from a man aged 30 to 39 in good health.

CDR3 loop: CASSVALGQGERGYTF. CDR3 DNA sequence: TGTGCCAGCAGCGTAGCTCTTGGACAGGGGGAGAGAGGCTACACCTTC. The chain joins TRBV9 to TRBJ1-2; the match to TRBD1 covers 10 bases. V lost 0 bases and J lost 8; bases outside the gene matches: 10. This CDR3 contains 16 residues. Germline assignment: CDR1 SGDLS and CDR2 YYNGEE.

The gene calls are TRBV4-3 and TRBJ2-6; D might be TRBD1 (6 bases). Germline V CDR1 and CDR2: LGHNA, YSLEER. V dropped 7 bases and J dropped 1 base, with 14 bases sitting between them. The CDR3 covers 16 residues. CDR3 DNA sequence: TGCGCCAGCACCACGGAGAGGGGGTCTGGGGCCAACGTCCTGACTTTC. Its translation is CASTTERGSGANVLTF.

The chain has TRBV7-6 and TRBJ1-5; 8 bases map to TRBD1. V lost 1 base to trimming and J lost 2 bases; unmatched junction nucleotides: 4. Germline V gene lookup returns CDR1 SGHVS and CDR2 FNYEAQ. CDR3 length equals 16 residues. CDR3 nucleotide sequence: TGTGCCAGCAGCTTAGTAGCGGGACAGGGCAATCAGCCCCAGCATTTT. Translation gives CASSLVAGQGNQPQHF.

The J gene is TRBJ2-1, the V gene TRBV7-9; tentatively, D is TRBD1 (6 bases). CDR3 size: 16 residues. In germline, CDR1 is SEHNR, CDR2 FQNEAQ (reference sequence). Trimming shortened V by 5 bases and J by 0 bases, and 14 bases separated the two germline ends. The CDR3 DNA reads as TGTGCCAGCAGCCCCGGGACACCTACCTCCTACAATGAGCAGTTCTTC. It yields the protein CASSPGTPTSYNEQFF.

The CDR3 loop is CASSPHVLLSSYNEQFF. The CDR3 coding sequence is TGTGCCAGCAGCCCCCATGTGCTTCTTAGCTCCTACAATGAGCAGTTCTTC. J is TRBJ2-1 and V is TRBV11-2; the D is unclear. Per germline, CDR1 SGHAT and CDR2 FQNNGV. The CDR3 totals 17 residues. V was cut by 5 bases and J by 0 bases, with 17 bases left in between.

The chain has TRBV4-3 and TRBJ1-5; no definite D call. The V gene's germline CDR1 is LGHNA and CDR2 YSLEER. The CDR3 sequence is 19 residues long. The germline V and J ends were trimmed by 1 base and 0 bases, with 19 bases remaining between them. CDR3: CASSQALVRAAYSNQPQHF. Written as DNA, the CDR3 is TGCGCCAGCAGCCAAGCCCTAGTGAGGGCGGCTTATAGCAATCAGCCCCAGCATTTT.

This clone has just one count. V gene TRBV7-6 combines with J gene TRBJ2-7; 7 bases line up with TRBD2. The CDR3 contains 16 residues. Germline CDR1 and CDR2: SGHVS and FNYEAQ. V trimming: 3 bases; J trimming: 6 bases; junction bases outside the gene matches: 14. The CDR3 loop is CASSFSWAGVGVEQYF. The CDR3 DNA is TGTGCCAGCAGCTTCAGTTGGGCGGGAGTAGGTGTCGAGCAGTACTTC.

This clone was observed a few times. The genes are TRBV6-6 and TRBJ2-3; no clear D gene. Germline V gene sequence: CDR1 MNHNY, CDR2 SVGAGI (reference sequence). The CDR3 has 12 residues. Trimming took 5 bases from V and 4 from J, leaving 7 bases between them. The CDR3 region is CASSLEPDTQYF. The CDR3 DNA reads TGTGCCAGCAGTCTCGAGCCAGATACGCAGTATTTT.

The chain employs TRBV30 and TRBJ2-1; D perhaps matches TRBD2 (7 bases). Germline V CDR1 and CDR2: GTSNPN, SVGIG (reference sequence). V gave up 1 base and J gave up 6 bases, with 10 bases separating them. CDR3 length equals 13 residues. The CDR3 loop reads CAWSEGGGNEQFF. The CDR3 DNA reads TGTGCCTGGAGTGAGGGAGGGGGCAATGAGCAGTTCTTC. Based on the CDR3 plus reference TRBV30 and TRBJ2-1, the full variable domain is SQTIHQWPATLVQPVGSPLSLECTVEGTSNPNLYWYRQAAGRGLQLLFYSVGIGQISSEVPQNLSASRPQDRQFILSSKKLLLSDSGFYLCAWSEGGGNEQFFGPGTRLTVL.

This chain connects TRBV7-3 to TRBJ2-1; 10 bases map to TRBD2. J lost 7 bases, V lost 5 bases, and 11 bases had no gene match. The germline V gene encodes CDR1 SGHTA and CDR2 FQGTGA. The CDR3 runs 16 residues. The DNA of the CDR3 is TGTGCCAGCAGCCTAAACCCGGGACTAGCGTATAATGAGCAGTTCTTC. Amino acids: CASSLNPGLAYNEQFF.

The chain recombines TRBV14 with TRBJ2-3; D unresolved. The V end was cut by 2 bases, the J end by 5 bases, with 17 bases between. Germline V lookup: CDR1 SGHDN, CDR2 FVKESK. CDR3 length: 16 amino acids. CDR3 nucleotide sequence: TGTGCCAGCAGCCAATTCTTGTCGGGTACGGTAGATACGCAGTATTTT. As protein: CASSQFLSGTVDTQYF.

The rearrangement uses TRBV19 and TRBJ1-1, with D uncertain. V was pared by 5 bases and J by 4 bases, with 20 bases between. The CDR3 runs to 16 residues. CDR1 is LNHDA, CDR2 SQIVND, per germline (reference sequence). Here the CDR3 reads CASSSPTKGGGTEAFF. The CDR3 DNA is TGTGCCAGTAGTTCCCCCACGAAGGGAGGCGGCACTGAAGCTTTCTTT.

The CDR3 protein is CASSEGQGGIHEQYF. The CDR3 bases are TGTGCCAGCAGCGAGGGACAGGGTGGCATCCACGAGCAGTACTTC. The chain is built from TRBV11-3 and TRBJ2-7, with TRBD1 matching over 9 bases. After removal of 5 bases from V and 5 bases from J, the junction contained 10 bases not matched to a gene. This CDR3 has 15 amino acids. Germline values: CDR1 SGHNT, CDR2 YENEEA.

CDR3 sequence reads: CASGVHAGWEQFF. The CDR3 DNA sequence: TGTGCCAGTGGCGTACATGCGGGGTGGGAGCAGTTCTTC. The genes are TRBV7-3 and TRBJ2-1; TRBD2 might be the D (6 bases). Trimming shortened V by 9 bases and J by 10 bases, and 19 bases separated the two germline ends. Looked up from germline, CDR1 is SGHTA and CDR2 is FQGTGA. This CDR3 contains 13 residues.

The DNA for the CDR3 is TGTGCCAGCAGTGACCCCCGGGGCAGGGGAATGGCCAATGAGCAGTTCTTC. It specifies CASSDPRGRGMANEQFF. The chain has TRBV25-1 and TRBJ2-1; the D gene is possibly TRBD1 (6 bases). The CDR3 is 17 amino acids. The V gene's germline CDR1 is MGHDK and CDR2 SYGVNS. The V end was cut by 3 bases, the J end by 6 bases, with 21 bases between.

J is TRBJ1-1 and V is TRBV27, with D maybe TRBD1 (6 bases). V was clipped by 6 bases and J by 1 base, with 12 bases between them. CDR3 length: 14 amino acids. From germline, CDR1 is MNHEY and CDR2 SMNVEV (reference sequence). CDR3 DNA: TGTGCCAGCAGCGCATTCAGGGGGAACACTGAAGCTTTCTTT. Residues: CASSAFRGNTEAFF.

This clone was picked up one time. The CDR3 sequence is CAIIDSSGNTIYF. The CDR3 DNA is TGTGCCATCATTGACAGTTCTGGAAACACCATATATTTT. The V gene is TRBV10-3, the J gene TRBJ1-3; a weak D match, TRBD1 (5 bases). Trimming stripped 7 bases from V and 1 base from J, with 8 bases between. This CDR3 has 13 residues. Looked up from germline, CDR1 is ENHRY and CDR2 is SYGVKD.

This chain connects TRBV11-2 to TRBJ1-4, with 10 bases matching TRBD1. The J segment lost 8 bases and the V segment lost 2 bases, leaving 17 bases of the junction unmatched. From germline, CDR1 is SGHAT and CDR2 FQNNGV. The CDR3 runs 19 residues. CDR3: CASSLYPGTGETVREKLFF. CDR3 coding DNA: TGTGCCAGCAGCTTATACCCGGGGACAGGGGAAACAGTAAGAGAAAAACTGTTTTTT.

Note on this clone: The sample holds other DNA sequences that translate to the same CDR3. The V call is TRBV29-1, the J call TRBJ2-2; D might be TRBD2 (6 bases). The CDR3 covers 14 residues. Germline V gives CDR1 SQVTM, CDR2 ANQGSEA. V dropped 6 bases and J dropped 0 bases, with 11 bases sitting between them. CDR3 DNA: TGCAGCGTCGTAGCGGACGCGAACACCGGGGAGCTGTTTTTT. This gives the protein CSVVADANTGELFF.

The V call is TRBV4-1, the J call TRBJ2-2; D call uncertain. This CDR3 has 13 residues. The V gene's germline CDR1 is MGHRA and CDR2 YSYEKL. Trimming took 0 bases from V and 6 from J, leaving 5 bases between them. CDR3 sequence reads: CASSQEYPGELFF. CDR3 sequence (DNA): TGCGCCAGCAGCCAAGAATATCCCGGGGAGCTGTTTTTT.

The chain employs TRBV6-1 and TRBJ1-4; D not certain. Looked up from germline, CDR1 is MNHNS and CDR2 is SASEGT. Trimming left V 4 bases short and J 6 bases short, with 9 bases between. This CDR3 spans 13 amino acids. For the CDR3, the DNA is TGTGCCAGCAGTGTATGGAGTTATGAAAAACTGTTTTTT. It yields the protein CASSVWSYEKLFF.

This chain uses TRBV28 with TRBJ2-1; the match to TRBD2 covers 16 bases. Losses at the gene ends were 7 bases for V and 10 bases for J; bases not matched to a gene: 10. The CDR3 has 16 residues. CDR1 and CDR2 (germline): MDHEN, SYDVKM. CDR3 amino acids: CASTHGGLAGGGEQFF. The CDR3, as DNA: TGTGCCAGCACTCATGGGGGACTAGCGGGAGGGGGCGAGCAGTTCTTC.

The genes are TRBV5-4 and TRBJ2-1; D gene uncertain. The V and J ends lost 4 bases and 9 bases respectively, with 11 bases between them. Per germline, CDR1 SGHNT and CDR2 YYREEE (reference sequence). This CDR3 is 12 amino acids long. CDR3 sequence: CASSGLAGEQFF. CDR3 nucleotides: TGTGCCAGCAGCGGATTAGCTGGTGAGCAGTTCTTC. Using reference TRBV5-4 and TRBJ2-1 for the parts outside the CDR3, the full variable domain is ETGVTQSPTHLIKTRGQQVTLRCSSQSGHNTVSWYQQALGQGPQFIFQYYREEENGRGNFPPRFSGLQFPNYSSELNVNALELDDSALYLCASSGLAGEQFFGPGTRLTVL.